A selection of T cell receptor beta chains follows, all from one sample in a study of T cell responses to AZD1222 COVID-19 vaccine. Method: immunoSEQ multiplex PCR; TCRdb's copy keeps in-frame clones and lacks some. This sample has roughly 190,000 clones, with 80% to 95% found just once. The sample here was peripheral blood, taken on day 0 of AZD1222 vaccination. The receptors shown here come from an adult in good health. Each CDR3 is given with its conserved first and last residue. Fields, in order: clone size, D gene, J gene, V gene, CDR3 DNA, CDR3 protein. D genes are given only for firm matches. Size tells how often a clone was seen (once, few, many) or the class of an expanded clone, and some rows leave it out.

clone_size: NA
d_call: TRBD1
j_call: TRBJ1-2
v_call: TRBV7-9
cdr3_nt: TGTGCCAGCAGTTTCGGACAGGGTACAGAAAGAGGCTACACCTTC
cdr3_aa: CASSFGQGTERGYTF

clone_size: NA
d_call: NA
j_call: TRBJ1-3
v_call: TRBV5-6
cdr3_nt: TGTGCCAGCAGCTTGAGGGGAAACACCATATATTTT
cdr3_aa: CASSLRGNTIYF

clone_size: NA
d_call: NA
j_call: TRBJ1-2
v_call: TRBV12-3/TRBV12-4
cdr3_nt: TGTGCCAGCGCCCAGGGAGGTGGCTACACCTTC
cdr3_aa: CASAQGGGYTF

clone_size: NA
d_call: NA
j_call: TRBJ1-5
v_call: TRBV24-1
cdr3_nt: TGTGCCACCAGTGTTAAGGTTTCCCCTGACAATCAGCCCCAGCATTTT
cdr3_aa: CATSVKVSPDNQPQHF

clone_size: NA
d_call: TRBD1
j_call: TRBJ1-3
v_call: TRBV7-2
cdr3_nt: TGTGCCAGCAGCTTGACAGGGGCCTCTGGAAACACCATATATTTT
cdr3_aa: CASSLTGASGNTIYF

clone_size: NA
d_call: NA
j_call: TRBJ1-6
v_call: TRBV5-1
cdr3_nt: TGCGCCAGCAGCTTGGCCCCAGTAAGTCCGGACCCCCTCCACTTT
cdr3_aa: CASSLAPVSPDPLHF

clone_size: NA
d_call: NA
j_call: TRBJ1-1
v_call: TRBV6-5
cdr3_nt: TGTGCCAGCAGTTATACTAACAGGAACACTGAAGCTTTCTTT
cdr3_aa: CASSYTNRNTEAFF

clone_size: NA
d_call: NA
j_call: TRBJ1-5
v_call: TRBV6-5
cdr3_nt: TGTGCCAGCAGTTACTCGTGGCCGGCGGTTGTTCAGCCCCAGCATTTT
cdr3_aa: CASSYSWPAVVQPQHF

clone_size: NA
d_call: NA
j_call: TRBJ1-2
v_call: TRBV20-1
cdr3_nt: TGCAGTGCTAGTGACGGAATCTATGGCTACACCTTC
cdr3_aa: CSASDGIYGYTF

clone_size: once
d_call: TRBD1
j_call: TRBJ1-3
v_call: TRBV12-5
cdr3_nt: TGTGCTACAATCCCGGGACAGTCCTTCTCTGGAAACACCATATATTTT
cdr3_aa: CATIPGQSFSGNTIYF

clone_size: NA
d_call: NA
j_call: TRBJ1-3
v_call: TRBV29-1
cdr3_nt: TGCAGCGTTGAAAGGGCAGAAACCTCTGGAAACACCATATATTTT
cdr3_aa: CSVERAETSGNTIYF

clone_size: NA
d_call: NA
j_call: TRBJ1-2
v_call: TRBV7-2
cdr3_nt: TGTGCCAGCAGCCATCCGACGGGGGATAACTATGGCTACACCTTC
cdr3_aa: CASSHPTGDNYGYTF

clone_size: NA
d_call: NA
j_call: TRBJ1-4
v_call: TRBV4-2
cdr3_nt: TGTGCCAGCAGCCCGAAAGGCGAGGAATGGGGGGAAAAACTGTTTTTT
cdr3_aa: CASSPKGEEWGEKLFF